The text below deals with one TCR beta chain. The record originates from a study of blood T cell repertoires in COVID-19. About the research overall: Samples of COVID-19 (acute and convalescent) were obtained from the United States, Italy and Spain.

Profiled with immunoSEQ multiplex PCR; TCRdb holds only in-frame clones, not every one. Among 150,000 to 200,000 clones listed, around 87% were seen once. Trimming at V came to 5 bases and at J to 4 bases, leaving 7 bases not matched to a gene. The CDR3 consists of 15 residues. Germline V CDR1 and CDR2: SGHTA, FQGTGA. Source material: peripheral blood. The sequence was obtained from a middle-aged man with acute or convalescent COVID-19. This chain joins TRBV7-3 and TRBJ2-5, with 10 positions matching TRBD2. The CDR3 loop reads CASSRQGLASETQYF. In DNA, the CDR3 is TGTGCCAGCAGCCGACAGGGACTAGCGTCAGAGACCCAGTACTTC.